This T cell receptor (beta chain) comes out of a study of identical twins. A universal primer site was created by template switching, with the cDNA bearing unique molecular identifiers. In TCRdb, the 5' RACE reads were re-called with MiXCR into one record per CDR3 protein. The sample has about 240,000 distinct CDR3 sequences, 6% to 8% seen once. These data also featured in a second study, about yellow fever vaccine responses in identical twins.

The sample consisted of CD8+ T cells sorted from blood. This sequence was found in a woman younger than 35 in good health.

The CDR3: CASSLGPGVPNEQFF. The CDR3 coding sequence is TGTGCCAGCAGCTTAGGTCCGGGGGTCCCCAATGAGCAGTTCTTC. The gene calls are TRBV11-2 and TRBJ2-1, with a tentative D call TRBD2 (6 bases). CDR3 size: 15 residues. Per the germline V gene, CDR1 is SGHAT and CDR2 is FQNNGV. The V and J ends lost 1 base and 6 bases respectively, with 13 bases between them.